Below are 5 T cell receptor beta chains sequenced from a single sample in a study of blood T cells in healthy people across ages. For the second PCR, which ran for 7 to 11 cycles, a sample-barcoded 5' primer and a J-beta primer mix were used. Each CDR3 protein gets one entry after TCRdb re-called the 5' RACE reads with MiXCR. The sample contains 1.5 million to 1.8 million distinct CDR3 sequences, 35% to 45% of which appear only once. The sequenced sample was blood. These receptors were obtained from a woman aged 18 to 35 in good health.

Only a few counts were recorded for this clonotype. The chain is built from TRBV14 and TRBJ2-3; TRBD1 might be the D (6 bases). Trimming pared 0 bases from V and 0 bases from J, leaving 10 bases between. Germline V CDR1 and CDR2: SGHDN, FVKESK. The CDR3 totals 16 residues. The CDR3 is CASSQEGQPSTDTQYF. The CDR3 nucleotides read TGTGCCAGCAGCCAAGAAGGACAGCCTAGCACAGATACGCAGTATTTT.

Concerning this clonotype itself: One end of the junction fails to match germline, which may point to a read error. The V gene is TRBV25-1, the J gene TRBJ2-4, with D uncertain. The DNA end lines up better with TRBJ2-7; the J call may be wrong. The CDR3 length is 13 residues. The V gene's germline CDR1 is MGHDK and CDR2 SYGVNS. The DNA for the CDR3 is TGTGTCAGCAGTGATGACTTGGTACACGAGCAGTACTTC. It specifies CVSSDDLVHEQYF.

The gene calls are TRBV6-2 or TRBV6-3 and TRBJ2-4; no definite D call. CDR1 and CDR2 from the germline V gene are MNHEY and SVGEGT. CDR3 length equals 15 residues. Trimming pared 7 bases from V and 1 base from J, leaving 14 bases between. The CDR3 DNA reads TGTGCCAGCACCGCTGCCACGTCGGCCAAAAACATTCAGTACTTC. It yields the protein CASTAATSAKNIQYF.

The V gene is TRBV7-3, the J gene TRBJ1-6; D gene unclear. The V gene lost 0 bases and the J gene lost 7 bases, with 7 bases spanning the gap. Germline V gene lookup returns CDR1 SGHTA and CDR2 FQGTGA. The CDR3 has 14 amino acids. CDR3 sequence: CASSLTGPNSPLHF. The DNA for the CDR3 is TGTGCCAGCAGCTTAACAGGACCAAATTCACCCCTCCACTTT.

This clonotype was detected many times. At one end, the junction sequence differs from germline, possibly due to a read error. The V call is TRBV5-1, the J call TRBJ1-2; no reliable D call. Germline loops: CDR1 SGHRS, CDR2 YFSETQ. The CDR3 loop spans 13 amino acids. CDR3: CASSVAANYGYTF. The CDR3 DNA follows: TGTGCCAGCAGCGTGGCAGCTAACTATGGCTACACCTTC.